What follows are 3 T cell receptor beta chains derived from one specimen sequenced in a study of T cells in Graves' hyperthyroidism and ophthalmopathy. TCR beta CDR3 region amplification was performed from RNA transcripts. The HTBI set primed first-round TCR CDR3 RT-PCR. Via MiXCR, TCRdb re-called the multiplex PCR reads, giving one row per CDR3 protein. The sample lists some 350,000 distinct CDR3 sequences; approximately 19% were seen once. The specimen was blood. These receptors came from a woman aged 18-30 years with Graves' hyperthyroidism.

The chain combines TRBV6-1 with TRBJ1-5; D not certain. This CDR3 contains 18 residues. V was cut by 2 bases and J by 0 bases, with 17 bases left in between. The germline V gene has CDR1 MNHNS and CDR2 SASEGT. The CDR3 reads CASSEWASQAYSNQPQHF. The CDR3 nucleotides read TGTGCCAGCAGTGAATGGGCAAGTCAGGCCTATAGCAATCAGCCCCAGCATTTT.

This clonotype was observed at least ten times. V usage is TRBV10-3 and J usage is TRBJ1-2, with 9 positions matching TRBD1. The germline gives CDR1 ENHRY, CDR2 SYGVKD. V was pared by 4 bases and J by 9 bases, with 6 bases of the junction left unmatched. This CDR3 has 13 amino acids. The DNA of the CDR3 is TGTGCCATCAGTGTTGGGACAGGGAGTAGCTACACCTTC. Translation: CAISVGTGSSYTF.

This clonotype was observed a few times. V usage is TRBV6-7 and J usage is TRBJ1-1; D may be TRBD1 (5 bases). TRBV6-7 has ORF status, its function being uncertain. This CDR3 is 14 amino acids long. Trimming shortened V by 5 bases and J by 3 bases, and 13 bases separated the two germline ends. Written as DNA, the CDR3 is TGTGCCAGCAGTACCGCCGGGACCCACACTGAAGCTTTCTTT. This encodes CASSTAGTHTEAFF.